Listed here are 30 T cell receptor beta chains from one sample, sequenced in a study of cytomegalovirus exposure and HLA in healthy donors. 13 Jbeta primers and 60 Vbeta primers were used for the PCR. Assay: immunoSEQ multiplex PCR; the TCRdb copy retains only in-frame clones and omits some. The sample shows some 190,000 clones, about four fifths of them seen only once. Sequencing used PBMCs. These receptors came from a young man in good health and CMV-seronegative.

The sample holds a few counts of this clone. The V and J genes are TRBV27 and TRBJ2-2; D call uncertain. Per germline, CDR1 MNHEY and CDR2 SMNVEV (reference sequence). V lost 7 bases to trimming and J lost 0 bases, with 9 bases between them. CDR3 size: 14 residues. The CDR3 protein is CASKSRSNTGELFF. The CDR3 bases are TGTGCCAGCAAATCCCGGTCGAACACCGGGGAGCTGTTTTTT.

The chain joins TRBV15 to TRBJ2-1; D remains ambiguous. Deletions cut 4 bases from V and 7 bases from J, with 11 bases between. Germline CDR1 LNHNV, CDR2 YYDKDF (reference sequence). The CDR3 sequence is 13 residues long. The CDR3 here is CATSTQASNEQFF. CDR3 in DNA: TGTGCCACCAGCACCCAAGCTAGTAATGAGCAGTTCTTC.

This clone was counted once. The V gene is TRBV5-5, the J gene TRBJ2-2; no reliable D call. This CDR3 has 13 amino acids. Per the germline V gene, CDR1 is SGHKS and CDR2 is YYEKEE (reference sequence). V lost 1 base, J lost 9 bases, and 10 bases lay in between. CDR3 protein: CASSLRLEWELFF. CDR3 in DNA: TGTGCCAGCAGCTTGAGGCTAGAGTGGGAGCTGTTTTTT.

The chain is built from TRBV6-6 and TRBJ2-7; possible D gene TRBD2, 6 bases. Between the trimmed V and J ends, which lost 7 bases and 1 base, there was a span of 14 bases. In germline, CDR1 is MNHNY, CDR2 SVGAGI (reference sequence). The CDR3 spans 14 residues. Here the CDR3 reads CASMDGTVSYEQYF. In DNA, the CDR3 is TGTGCCAGCATGGATGGGACTGTGTCCTACGAGCAGTACTTC.

Concerning this clone: A read error may produce the germline difference seen at one junction end. Additional DNA sequences in this sample encode the identical CDR3. The V gene is TRBV9, the J gene TRBJ1-6, with 7 bases lining up with TRBD1. CDR1 and CDR2 from the germline V gene are SGDLS and YYNGEE. This CDR3 is 14 amino acids long. The CDR3 here is CASSARQGNSPLHF. As DNA, the CDR3 is TGTGCCAGTAGCGCCAGACAGGGTAATTCACCCCTCCACTTT.

Of note for this clone: One junction end disagrees with the germline gene, perhaps due to a read error. The chain recombines TRBV7-9 with TRBJ1-2, with 7 bases that match TRBD1. The germline gives CDR1 SEHNR, CDR2 FQNEAQ (reference sequence). This CDR3 contains 14 residues. The CDR3 sequence is CSSRSTGTEAPYTF. CDR3 nucleotide sequence: TGTTCCAGCAGGTCGACCGGGACAGAAGCGCCTTACACCTTC.

The gene calls are TRBV28 and TRBJ2-1, with 9 nucleotides matching TRBD2. The V gene end was trimmed by 3 bases and the J gene end by 8 bases; junction bases not matched to a gene: 8. Germline V gene sequence: CDR1 MDHEN, CDR2 SYDVKM. There are 15 residues in the CDR3. CDR3 DNA sequence: TGTGCCAGCAGTTTTAGCGGGAGCGGATTCGATGAGCAGTTCTTC. This codes for CASSFSGSGFDEQFF.

The chain is built from TRBV18 and TRBJ1-3; TRBD1 might be the D (5 bases). V lost 0 bases and J 8 bases, leaving 8 bases between the germline ends. CDR3 length: 13 amino acids. Germline values: CDR1 KGHSH, CDR2 LQKENI. The chain's CDR3 is CASSPPQGDTIYF. DNA for the CDR3: TGTGCCAGCTCACCACCCCAAGGGGACACCATATATTTT.

This chain connects TRBV10-3 to TRBJ1-2, with 8 nucleotides matching TRBD1. Germline CDR1 ENHRY, CDR2 SYGVKD. The CDR3 runs to 16 residues. Trimming removed 4 bases from V and 2 bases from J; junction bases left unmatched: 9. This CDR3 reads CAISGSDRALNYGYTF. In nucleotides, the CDR3 is TGTGCCATCAGTGGTTCGGACAGGGCCTTAAACTATGGCTACACCTTC.

The chain has TRBV19 and TRBJ1-2, with TRBD1 identical over 9 bases. After removal of 6 bases from V and 0 bases from J, the junction contained 11 bases not matched to a gene. Germline V gene sequence: CDR1 LNHDA, CDR2 SQIVND (reference sequence). The CDR3 is 17 amino acids. The CDR3 nucleotides read TGTGCCAGTAGAAACCGGGACAGGGAGATTACTAACTATGGCTACACCTTC. It yields the protein CASRNRDREITNYGYTF.

The V gene is TRBV27, the J gene TRBJ1-4; weak D call: TRBD1 (5 bases). Germline CDR1 is MNHEY and CDR2 is SMNVEV (reference sequence). The CDR3 sequence is 14 residues long. The V end was cut by 7 bases, the J end by 8 bases, with 17 bases between. The CDR3 DNA reads TGTGCCAGCAAACCGTTGGGGACTGCCGAAAAACTGTTTTTT. Its translation: CASKPLGTAEKLFF.

Only one count was recorded for this clone. V and J are TRBV28 and TRBJ2-7; 7 bases align to TRBD1. Germline lookup yields CDR1 MDHEN and CDR2 SYDVKM. The V segment lost 5 bases and the J segment 0 bases; nucleotides outside the gene matches: 13. This CDR3 has 17 residues. CDR3 in amino acids: CASSVTGTVHSSYEQYF. The CDR3 DNA reads TGTGCCAGCAGTGTGACCGGGACAGTACATAGCTCCTACGAGCAGTACTTC.

The chain couples TRBV27 to TRBJ2-7; 10 bases line up with TRBD1. There are 15 residues in the CDR3. V trimming: 2 bases; J trimming: 1 base; junction bases outside the gene matches: 2. The germline V gene has CDR1 MNHEY and CDR2 SMNVEV (reference sequence). The CDR3, as DNA: TGTGCCAGCAGTTTAAGGGACAGGGGTTCCTACGAGCAGTACTTC. This gives the protein CASSLRDRGSYEQYF.

The chain has TRBV2 and TRBJ1-1, with D perhaps matching TRBD1 (6 bases). Germline CDR1 SNHLY, CDR2 FYNNEI. This CDR3 contains 13 residues. V shed 6 bases and J shed 7 bases, with 15 bases lying between them. As DNA, the CDR3 is TGTGCCAGCAGCGTATCTTTACAGGGTGAAGCTTTCTTT. Protein product: CASSVSLQGEAFF.

V usage is TRBV27 and J usage is TRBJ1-5, with 7 bases identical to TRBD1. This CDR3 region has 14 residues. The trim removed 5 bases at V and 4 bases at J, leaving 5 bases unmatched. The germline CDR1 and CDR2 sequences are MNHEY and SMNVEV (reference sequence). CDR3 protein: CASSRTGRNQPQHF. The CDR3, as DNA: TGTGCCAGCAGTAGGACAGGTCGAAATCAGCCCCAGCATTTT.

The chain carries TRBV7-2 and TRBJ2-7; 8 nucleotides agree with TRBD1. Losses at the gene ends were 3 bases for V and 1 base for J; bases not matched to a gene: 11. Germline V gives CDR1 SGHTA, CDR2 FQGNSA. The CDR3 contains 17 residues. The CDR3 DNA follows: TGTGCCAGCAGCTTTCATGGAGCGACAGGGGCGTCCTACGAGCAGTACTTC. As protein: CASSFHGATGASYEQYF.

The rearrangement joins TRBV11-2 to TRBJ2-7, with 9 bases lining up with TRBD2. The germline gives CDR1 SGHAT, CDR2 FQNNGV. The junction had 17 bases not matched to a gene; V was cut back by 2 bases and J by 3 bases. The CDR3 length is 19 residues. The CDR3 DNA is TGTGCCAGCAGCTTAAAGCGGGTCCTTAGCGGGGGACGCGGCTACGAGCAGTACTTC. Amino acids: CASSLKRVLSGGRGYEQYF.

There are a few counts of this clone. The rearrangement joins TRBV10-3 to TRBJ2-3; D possibly corresponds to TRBD1 (5 bases). Germline V CDR1 and CDR2: ENHRY, SYGVKD. Trimming shortened V by 3 bases and J by 0 bases, and 13 bases separated the two germline ends. The CDR3 is 16 residues long. The CDR3 DNA sequence: TGTGCCATCAGTGAAAGCAGGGCCCTTAGCACAGATACGCAGTATTTT. Amino acid sequence: CAISESRALSTDTQYF.

The chain couples TRBV5-1 to TRBJ2-1, with D possibly matching TRBD1 (6 bases). This CDR3 is 14 amino acids long. Germline V gene sequence: CDR1 SGHRS, CDR2 YFSETQ. Trimming removed 2 bases from V and 6 bases from J, with 12 bases in between. Written as DNA, the CDR3 is TGCGCCAGCAGCTTCCTGGACAGCGTCAATGAGCAGTTCTTC. This gives the protein CASSFLDSVNEQFF.

The chain is built from TRBV29-1 and TRBJ2-7; no reliable D call. CDR3 length: 12 amino acids. The V and J ends lost 6 bases and 2 bases respectively, with 11 bases between them. Per the germline V gene, CDR1 is SQVTM and CDR2 is ANQGSEA. The CDR3 nucleotides are TGCAGCGTCGAGGCAGAAACCTACGAGCAGTACTTC. As protein: CSVEAETYEQYF.

The chain employs TRBV7-9 and TRBJ2-5; 7 bases map to TRBD1. V trimming: 2 bases; J trimming: 5 bases; junction bases outside the gene matches: 8. The CDR3 contains 15 residues. CDR1 and CDR2 (germline): SEHNR, FQNEAQ (reference sequence). In DNA form, the CDR3 reads TGTGCCAGCAGCTTATCGACAGGGATGGCGGAGACCCAGTACTTC. Amino acids: CASSLSTGMAETQYF. The full variable domain, with the rest looked up from reference TRBV7-9 and TRBJ2-5, is DTGVSQNPRHKITKRGQNVTFRCDPISEHNRLYWYRQTLGQGPEFLTYFQNEAQLEKSRLLSDRFSAERPKGSFSTLEIQRTEQGDSAMYLCASSLSTGMAETQYFGPGTRLLVL.

There are a few counts of this clone. V is TRBV15 and J is TRBJ2-3; D may be TRBD2 (7 bases). Trimming removed 5 bases from V and 0 bases from J, with 9 bases in between. The germline gives CDR1 LNHNV, CDR2 YYDKDF (reference sequence). This CDR3 is built from 14 residues. The CDR3 coding sequence is TGTGCCACCAGCGGGGGGGCTAGCACAGATACGCAGTATTTT. It encodes CATSGGASTDTQYF.

The gene calls are TRBV29-1 and TRBJ2-5; 7 nucleotides align to TRBD1. The DNA end is a closer match to TRBJ2-7, so the J assignment may be wrong. Germline CDR1 SQVTM, CDR2 ANQGSEA. This CDR3 has 13 amino acids. CDR3 sequence: CSAQTGAAYEQYF. Written as DNA, the CDR3 is TGCAGCGCCCAAACAGGGGCGGCCTACGAGCAGTACTTC.

This chain uses TRBV28 with TRBJ2-7, with D hard to call. This CDR3 comprises 15 residues. V shed 4 bases and J shed 4 bases, with 17 bases lying between them. Germline-derived CDR1 and CDR2 are MDHEN and SYDVKM. The CDR3, as DNA: TGTGCCAGCAGTTCCCCCTCGGCTAGTATTTACGAGCAGTACTTC. This translates into CASSSPSASIYEQYF.

The gene calls are TRBV5-1 and TRBJ2-7, with TRBD2 matching over 8 bases. Per the germline V gene, CDR1 is SGHRS and CDR2 is YFSETQ. The V gene end was trimmed by 3 bases and the J gene end by 5 bases; junction bases not matched to a gene: 10. The CDR3 covers 15 residues. CDR3 amino acids: CASSSGGTGWDEQYF. Written as DNA, the CDR3 is TGCGCCAGCAGCTCGGGGGGGACGGGGTGGGACGAGCAGTACTTC. Variable domain in full (rest from reference TRBV5-1 and TRBJ2-7): KAGVTQTPRYLIKTRGQQVTLSCSPISGHRSVSWYQQTPGQGLQFLFEYFSETQRNKGNFPGRFSGRQFSNSRSEMNVSTLELGDSALYLCASSSGGTGWDEQYFGPGTRLTVT.

This sequence joins TRBV27 and TRBJ2-1; TRBD2 matches at 9 bases. CDR3 length equals 13 residues. Germline V gives CDR1 MNHEY, CDR2 SMNVEV (reference sequence). The V segment lost 6 bases and the J segment 10 bases; nucleotides outside the gene matches: 7. CDR3 in amino acids: CASRLAGVGEQFF. In DNA form, the CDR3 reads TGTGCCAGCAGATTAGCGGGAGTCGGCGAGCAGTTCTTC.

The rearrangement uses TRBV5-6 and TRBJ2-7; no clear D gene. The CDR3 covers 16 residues. The germline V and J ends were trimmed by 2 bases and 0 bases, with 15 bases remaining between them. The germline CDR1 and CDR2 sequences are SGHDT and YYEEEE. Written as DNA, the CDR3 is TGTGCCAGCAGCTTTGGAGCGCAGACGAGCTCCTACGAGCAGTACTTC. Amino acids: CASSFGAQTSSYEQYF.

The chain joins TRBV7-8 to TRBJ1-4; D may be TRBD1 (5 bases). CDR1 SGHVS and CDR2 FQNEAQ come from the germline V gene. With 5 bases removed from V and 5 bases from J, the gap between germline ends came to 18 bases. This CDR3 is built from 16 residues. In nucleotides, the CDR3 is TGTGCCAGCAGCCAGACGTGGGGCGGTCAGAATGAAAAACTGTTTTTT. It yields the protein CASSQTWGGQNEKLFF.

This rearrangement joins TRBV29-1 to TRBJ2-3, with 8 bases aligning to TRBD1. V gave up 6 bases and J gave up 5 bases; unmatched junction bases: 10. The germline V gene has CDR1 SQVTM and CDR2 ANQGSEA. The CDR3 has 14 residues. The DNA of the CDR3 is TGCAGCGTAGGACAGGGCAAAGCGGTAGATACGCAGTATTTT. Amino acid sequence: CSVGQGKAVDTQYF.

J is TRBJ2-5 and V is TRBV9; 8 bases agree with TRBD2. Trimming took 0 bases from V and 7 from J; bases not matched to a gene: 14. This CDR3 is built from 17 residues. From germline, CDR1 is SGDLS and CDR2 YYNGEE. CDR3 DNA sequence: TGTGCCAGCAGCGTAGCTATTGGAGCGGGGGATCAATCGACCCAGTACTTC. This encodes CASSVAIGAGDQSTQYF.